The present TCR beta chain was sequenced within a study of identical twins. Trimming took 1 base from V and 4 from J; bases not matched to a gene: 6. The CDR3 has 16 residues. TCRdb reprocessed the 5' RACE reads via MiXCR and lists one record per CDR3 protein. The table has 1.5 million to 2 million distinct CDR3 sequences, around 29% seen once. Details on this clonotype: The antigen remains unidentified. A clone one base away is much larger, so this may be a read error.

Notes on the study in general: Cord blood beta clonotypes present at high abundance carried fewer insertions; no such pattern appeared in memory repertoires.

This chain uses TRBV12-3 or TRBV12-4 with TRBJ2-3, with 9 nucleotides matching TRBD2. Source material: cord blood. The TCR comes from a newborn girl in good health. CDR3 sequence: CASSLVEGTSPDTQYF. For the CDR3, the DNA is TGTGCCAGCAGTTTAGTGGAGGGGACTAGCCCAGATACGCAGTATTTT.